Below are 18 T cell receptor beta chains sequenced from a single sample in a study of OX40 agonist ivuxolimab in advanced cancers. Assay used: immunoSEQ multiplex PCR; TCRdb lists only in-frame clones, some missing. Counted here are approximately 59,000 clones, approximately 87% occurring once; the ten biggest clones make up roughly 2%. The sequencing used CD4+ or CD8+ T cells sorted from blood, collected in a trial of the OX40 agonist ivuxolimab. Receptors originate from an adult with an advanced solid tumor such as melanoma, head and neck, liver or kidney cancer.

This clone has just one count. V usage is TRBV27 and J usage is TRBJ1-5; the D is unclear. Trimming pared 1 base from V and 6 bases from J, leaving 13 bases between. Germline values: CDR1 MNHEY, CDR2 SMNVEV (reference sequence). The CDR3 has 15 residues. CDR3 in amino acids: CASSLFGIGTQPQHF. CDR3 coding DNA: TGTGCCAGCAGTTTATTCGGGATCGGTACTCAGCCCCAGCATTTT.

V is TRBV28 and J is TRBJ1-5; D perhaps matches TRBD1 (5 bases). Trimming shortened V by 5 bases and J by 0 bases, and 11 bases separated the two germline ends. CDR1 and CDR2 (germline): MDHEN, SYDVKM. CDR3 length: 15 residues. The CDR3 DNA is TGTGCCAGCAGTCCGACAGAATATAGCAATCAGCCCCAGCATTTT. Translating gives CASSPTEYSNQPQHF.

The chain has TRBV2 and TRBJ2-5, with 11 nucleotides matching TRBD2. The CDR3 is made up of 14 amino acids. Germline CDR1 SNHLY, CDR2 FYNNEI. V lost 7 bases to trimming and J lost 5 bases; unmatched junction nucleotides: 6. The chain's CDR3 is CASILAGGKETQYF. CDR3 DNA: TGTGCCAGCATCTTAGCGGGAGGGAAGGAGACCCAGTACTTC.

The V gene is TRBV2, the J gene TRBJ1-4; D remains unclear. The V gene's germline CDR1 is SNHLY and CDR2 FYNNEI. CDR3 length equals 14 residues. Trimming shortened V by 8 bases and J by 3 bases, and 13 bases separated the two germline ends. Here the CDR3 DNA reads TGTGCCAGCTACGGCGGATGGCCTAATGAAAAACTGTTTTTT. Amino acid sequence: CASYGGWPNEKLFF.

V usage is TRBV2 and J usage is TRBJ2-5, with TRBD1 identical over 10 bases. The CDR3 has 13 residues. The germline V gene encodes CDR1 SNHLY and CDR2 FYNNEI. J gave up 5 bases and V 4 bases, and 1 base lay outside the gene matches. The CDR3 DNA reads TGTGCCAGCAGTGGGGGACAGGGGGAGACCCAGTACTTC. Translated: CASSGGQGETQYF.

The chain links TRBV5-1 to TRBJ1-1, with D unclear. The V end was cut by 5 bases, the J end by 5 bases, with 10 bases between. This CDR3 contains 12 residues. Germline assignment: CDR1 SGHRS and CDR2 YFSETQ. The CDR3 sequence is CASRGRRTEAFF. The CDR3 DNA reads TGCGCCAGCAGGGGGAGGAGGACTGAAGCTTTCTTT.

The V call is TRBV7-6, the J call TRBJ1-2; no clear D. This CDR3 comprises 13 residues. CDR1 is SGHVS and CDR2 is FNYEAQ in the germline V gene. The V gene lost 5 bases and the J gene lost 8 bases, with 15 bases spanning the gap. CDR3 sequence reads: CASSPERGRGYTF. CDR3 DNA sequence: TGTGCCAGCAGCCCGGAGAGAGGGAGGGGCTACACCTTC.

The chain links TRBV6-6 to TRBJ1-2; possible D gene TRBD1, 5 bases. V was shortened by 6 bases and J by 2 bases, with 13 bases between the two germline ends. CDR3 length equals 14 residues. Germline loops: CDR1 MNHNY, CDR2 SVGAGI (reference sequence). The CDR3 loop is CASRVGKGNYGYTF. In DNA, the CDR3 is TGTGCCAGCAGGGTAGGGAAGGGGAACTATGGCTACACCTTC.

The chain recombines TRBV27 with TRBJ2-5, with D perhaps matching TRBD2 (7 bases). V was clipped by 2 bases and J by 5 bases, with 12 bases between them. The CDR3 contains 14 residues. From germline, CDR1 is MNHEY and CDR2 SMNVEV (reference sequence). In DNA, the CDR3 is TGTGCCAGCAGTTTAATCGGGGGGCTGGAGACCCAGTACTTC. The encoded protein is CASSLIGGLETQYF.

The chain couples TRBV5-5 to TRBJ1-2, with D possibly matching TRBD1 (5 bases). The V end was cut by 0 bases, the J end by 0 bases, with 9 bases between. The germline gives CDR1 SGHKS, CDR2 YYEKEE (reference sequence). The CDR3 is 15 amino acids. The CDR3 nucleotides read TGTGCCAGCAGCTTGGGGCAGGGAGCTAACTATGGCTACACCTTC. Amino acid sequence: CASSLGQGANYGYTF.

The genes are TRBV5-1 and TRBJ2-7; 14 bases align to TRBD2. The V gene's germline CDR1 is SGHRS and CDR2 YFSETQ. This CDR3 is built from 15 residues. With V trimmed by 4 bases and J by 6 bases, 6 bases remained unmatched. CDR3 sequence (DNA): TGCGCCAGCAGCCCAGGGACTAGCGGGAGTGGCGAGCAGTACTTC. Encoded protein: CASSPGTSGSGEQYF. The variable domain in full, with the rest retrieved from reference TRBV5-1 and TRBJ2-7, is KAGVTQTPRYLIKTRGQQVTLSCSPISGHRSVSWYQQTPGQGLQFLFEYFSETQRNKGNFPGRFSGRQFSNSRSEMNVSTLELGDSALYLCASSPGTSGSGEQYFGPGTRLTVT.

The chain has TRBV5-1 and TRBJ2-3; the D gene is possibly TRBD2 (6 bases). V gave up 4 bases and J gave up 0 bases, with 15 bases separating them. Per germline, CDR1 SGHRS and CDR2 YFSETQ. The CDR3 sequence is 16 residues long. The CDR3 coding sequence is TGCGCCAGCAGCATCAGCCTAGCGACTAGCACAGATACGCAGTATTTT. As protein: CASSISLATSTDTQYF.

This chain joins TRBV28 and TRBJ1-4, with D possibly being TRBD1 (6 bases). The CDR3 is 16 residues long. The germline V gene encodes CDR1 MDHEN and CDR2 SYDVKM. V dropped 3 bases and J dropped 8 bases, with 19 bases sitting between them. The CDR3 DNA is TGTGCCAGCAGTTTTCCCCAGGGGCAGGGAAGAGAAAAACTGTTTTTT. Translated: CASSFPQGQGREKLFF.

V and J are TRBV5-1 and TRBJ1-1, with D hard to call. The CDR3 is 14 residues long. Trimming stripped 0 bases from V and 5 bases from J, with 11 bases between. Germline loops: CDR1 SGHRS, CDR2 YFSETQ. CDR3 protein: CASSLVGSGTEAFF. The CDR3 DNA sequence: TGCGCCAGCAGCTTGGTGGGGAGCGGGACTGAAGCTTTCTTT. Drawing the rest from reference TRBV5-1 and TRBJ1-1, the complete variable domain is KAGVTQTPRYLIKTRGQQVTLSCSPISGHRSVSWYQQTPGQGLQFLFEYFSETQRNKGNFPGRFSGRQFSNSRSEMNVSTLELGDSALYLCASSLVGSGTEAFFGQGTRLTVV.

The V gene is TRBV19, the J gene TRBJ2-6; 7 bases match TRBD2. The CDR3 covers 17 residues. Trimming removed 3 bases from V and 4 bases from J; junction bases left unmatched: 9. The V gene's germline CDR1 is LNHDA and CDR2 SQIVND (reference sequence). Here the CDR3 DNA reads TGTGCCAGTAGTATGAGTTGGGGGGGTAGAGGGGCCAACGTCCTGACTTTC. Protein sequence: CASSMSWGGRGANVLTF.

The chain joins TRBV5-1 to TRBJ1-4; 8 bases agree with TRBD1. The V gene's germline CDR1 is SGHRS and CDR2 YFSETQ. The CDR3 is made up of 17 amino acids. With 0 bases clipped from V and 0 bases from J, the junction kept 4 bases outside the gene matches. The CDR3 reads CASSLGQGTSTNEKLFF. The CDR3 coding sequence is TGCGCCAGCAGCTTGGGACAGGGGACCTCAACTAATGAAAAACTGTTTTTT.

The rearrangement uses TRBV27 and TRBJ1-4, with 7 bases matching TRBD1. CDR1 and CDR2 (germline): MNHEY, SMNVEV (reference sequence). Trimming at V came to 5 bases and at J to 6 bases, leaving 9 bases not matched to a gene. The CDR3 contains 15 residues. The CDR3 nucleotides read TGTGCCAGCAGTCAGGGGAGAGGGGGCCATGAAAAACTGTTTTTT. Protein sequence: CASSQGRGGHEKLFF.

The chain carries TRBV30 and TRBJ1-5, with a possible D match to TRBD1 (5 bases). Germline CDR1 reads GTSNPN; CDR2 reads SVGIG (reference sequence). CDR3 length: 15 amino acids. V dropped 1 base and J dropped 2 bases, with 12 bases sitting between them. CDR3 nucleotide sequence: TGTGCCTGGAGTGGGGGCTCGTCGGGCAATCAGCCCCAGCATTTT. Residues: CAWSGGSSGNQPQHF.